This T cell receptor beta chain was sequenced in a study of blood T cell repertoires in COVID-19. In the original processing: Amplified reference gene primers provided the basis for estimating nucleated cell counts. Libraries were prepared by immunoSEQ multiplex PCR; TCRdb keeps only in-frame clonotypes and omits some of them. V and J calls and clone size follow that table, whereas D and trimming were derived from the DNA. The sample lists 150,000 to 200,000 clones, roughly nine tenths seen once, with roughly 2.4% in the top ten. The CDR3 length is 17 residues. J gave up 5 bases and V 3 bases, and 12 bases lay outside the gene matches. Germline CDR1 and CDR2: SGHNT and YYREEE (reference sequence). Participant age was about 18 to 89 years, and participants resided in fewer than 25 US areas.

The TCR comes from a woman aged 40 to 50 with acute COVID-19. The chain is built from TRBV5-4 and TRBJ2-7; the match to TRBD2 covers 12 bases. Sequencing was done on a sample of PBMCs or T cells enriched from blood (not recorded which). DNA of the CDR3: TGTGCCAGCAGCTCCGGACTAGCGGGGAATGTCCGGAACGAGCAGTACTTC. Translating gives CASSSGLAGNVRNEQYF.